This is a list of T cell receptor beta chains from one sample in a study of response to subunit inactivated influenza vaccine. TCRdb re-analysed the RT-PCR reads in MiXCR, keeping a single row per CDR3 protein. The repertoire holds about 650,000 distinct CDR3 sequences, with 15% to 18% as singletons. The specimen was PBMCs from blood, collected less than 13 days after vaccination. These receptors were obtained from a man aged 50 or older who received an inactivated influenza vaccine. Each CDR3 is given with its conserved first and last residue. A D gene is named only where the DNA matches it firmly. Where a row states a size, it is once, few, many or the class of an expanded clone; other rows omit it.

D,size,V,length,J,CDR3,DNA
NA,many,TRBV7-2,12,TRBJ2-3,CASSPPGDTQYF,TGTGCCAGCAGCCCCCCGGGAGATACGCAGTATTTT
TRBD1,few,TRBV20-1,13,TRBJ1-1,CSARVSPGQGAFF,TGCAGTGCTAGAGTCTCTCCGGGACAGGGAGCTTTCTTT
NA,NA,TRBV9,15,TRBJ2-2,CASSVVGGNTEELFF,TGTGCCAGCAGCGTAGTTGGGGGAAACACCGAGGAGCTGTTTTTT
TRBD2,NA,TRBV7-8,16,TRBJ2-2,CASSLGWREVTGELFF,TGTGCCAGCAGCTTAGGGTGGCGGGAGGTAACCGGGGAGCTGTTTTTT
TRBD2,NA,TRBV6-2/TRBV6-3,19,TRBJ2-1,CASNIGTSGRSWSHNEQFF,TGTGCCAGCAATATAGGGACTAGCGGGAGAAGCTGGTCCCACAATGAGCAGTTCTTC
NA,NA,TRBV28,15,TRBJ1-3,CASSFSRGGGNTIYF,TGTGCCAGCAGTTTCAGCAGGGGAGGTGGAAACACCATATATTTT
TRBD2,few,TRBV12-3/TRBV12-4,14,TRBJ2-3,CASIAGVSTDTQYF,TGTGCCAGCATCGCGGGAGTATCTACAGATACGCAGTATTTT
NA,many,TRBV7-9,14,TRBJ2-7,CASSLERGGYEQYF,TGTGCCAGCAGCTTAGAAAGGGGCGGATACGAGCAGTACTTC
TRBD2,NA,TRBV4-3,19,TRBJ2-7,CASSRLWTSGSLSSYEQYF,TGCGCCAGCAGCCGCCTTTGGACTAGCGGGAGCCTGAGCTCCTACGAGCAGTACTTC
NA,few,TRBV20-1,16,TRBJ1-5,CSARDWSVDSNQPQHF,TGCAGTGCTAGAGATTGGTCAGTAGATAGCAATCAGCCCCAGCATTTT
NA,NA,TRBV19,17,TRBJ2-5,CASSTTTETGRRETQYF,TGTGCCAGTAGCACAACGACGGAGACAGGGAGGCGAGAGACCCAGTACTTC
NA,NA,TRBV20-1,13,TRBJ1-1,CSARDLVNTEAFF,TGCAGTGCTAGAGATCTAGTGAACACTGAAGCTTTCTTT
NA,NA,TRBV12-3/TRBV12-4,14,TRBJ2-5,CASSFGPNQETQYF,TGTGCCAGCAGTTTCGGGCCGAACCAAGAGACCCAGTACTTC
NA,few,TRBV12-3/TRBV12-4,16,TRBJ2-2,CASSLDLRSNTGELFF,TGTGCCAGCAGTTTAGACCTTAGGTCGAACACCGGGGAGCTGTTTTTT
TRBD2,NA,TRBV20-1,16,TRBJ2-5,CSASGGSGRGEDSQYF,TGCAGTGCTAGTGGGGGAAGCGGGAGAGGGGAAGACTCCCAGTACTTC
NA,NA,TRBV20-1,14,TRBJ2-2,CSARVQGATGELFF,TGCAGTGCTAGAGTCCAGGGCGCCACCGGGGAGCTGTTTTTT
NA,many,TRBV7-2,12,TRBJ2-2,CASSSDTGELFF,TGTGCCAGCAGCTCGGACACCGGGGAGCTGTTTTTT
TRBD1,few,TRBV5-1,15,TRBJ2-7,CASRPGTGGMYEQYF,TGCGCCAGCAGGCCCGGGACAGGGGGTATGTACGAGCAGTACTTC
TRBD2,few,TRBV6-2/TRBV6-3,17,TRBJ2-1,CASSYSIAGGLRNEQFF,TGTGCCAGCAGTTACTCTATAGCGGGGGGGCTTCGCAATGAGCAGTTCTTC
TRBD2,few,TRBV12-3/TRBV12-4,17,TRBJ2-5,CASSSRTAGGPGETQYF,TGTGCCAGCAGTTCGCGAACAGCGGGAGGGCCCGGAGAGACCCAGTACTTC
TRBD1,NA,TRBV7-6,15,TRBJ1-4,CARSSPGTGKEKLFF,TGTGCCAGATCATCTCCTGGGACAGGAAAGGAAAAACTGTTTTTT